Below are 31 T cell receptor beta chains sequenced from a single sample in a study of blood T cell repertoires in COVID-19. Here immunoSEQ multiplex PCR was the method, and the copy in TCRdb shows in-frame clones only, minus some. The sample lists about 480,000 clones, more than 70% seen once, with roughly 12% in the top ten. The material sequenced was peripheral blood. Receptors were obtained from a woman between 45 and 60 years old with COVID-19, enrolled during active disease.

The table lists this clone with a few counts. The V call is TRBV30, the J call TRBJ1-1; possible D gene TRBD1, 6 bases. The CDR3 length is 14 residues. Looked up from germline, CDR1 is GTSNPN and CDR2 is SVGIG (reference sequence). Between the trimmed V and J ends, which lost 1 base and 6 bases, there was a span of 15 bases. This chain's CDR3 is CAWSDRAMGPEAFF. CDR3 in DNA: TGTGCCTGGAGTGACAGGGCGATGGGACCTGAAGCTTTCTTT.

This chain links TRBV28 with TRBJ1-2; 9 positions match TRBD1. The trim removed 3 bases at V and 6 bases at J, leaving 5 bases unmatched. Looked up from germline, CDR1 is MDHEN and CDR2 is SYDVKM. The CDR3 consists of 14 residues. CDR3: CASSFFRTGDGYTF. The CDR3 DNA reads TGTGCCAGCAGTTTTTTCCGGACAGGGGATGGCTACACCTTC.

The V call is TRBV27, the J call TRBJ2-1; D might be TRBD1 (6 bases). The CDR3 sequence is 12 residues long. The germline gives CDR1 MNHEY, CDR2 SMNVEV (reference sequence). Trimming stripped 10 bases from V and 6 bases from J, with 13 bases between. The CDR3 here is CATPGDCNEQFF. The CDR3 DNA reads TGTGCCACCCCAGGGGATTGCAATGAGCAGTTCTTC.

V is TRBV21-1 and J is TRBJ1-4; the D call TRBD1 from the table was never checked on the DNA. TRBV21-1 is a recognized pseudogene. The CDR3 spans 16 residues. The CDR3 region is CASSKPGQGRSEKLFF. In DNA, the CDR3 is TGTGCCAGCAGCAAGCCGGGACAGGGACGGAGTGAAAAACTGTTTTTT.

The chain recombines TRBV7-2 with TRBJ1-2; TRBD1 aligns across 7 bases. The CDR3 sequence is 15 residues long. V trimming: 5 bases; J trimming: 7 bases; junction bases outside the gene matches: 13. Germline V gene sequence: CDR1 SGHTA, CDR2 FQGNSA. CDR3: CASSPTTGLGGGYTF. The CDR3 DNA is TGTGCCAGCAGCCCAACGACAGGGTTGGGAGGTGGCTACACCTTC.

This chain links TRBV11-3 with TRBJ1-6; maybe TRBD1 (5 bases). This CDR3 comprises 14 residues. V was cut by 3 bases and J by 5 bases, with 8 bases left in between. CDR1 SGHNT and CDR2 YENEEA come from the germline V gene. CDR3 DNA: TGTGCCAGCAGCTTTCAGGGCGATAATTCACCCCTCCACTTT. It translates to CASSFQGDNSPLHF.

The gene calls are TRBV12-3 or TRBV12-4 and TRBJ1-5; 7 bases align to TRBD1. The CDR3 totals 13 residues. V gave up 8 bases and J gave up 5 bases; unmatched junction bases: 6. CDR3 region: CASQGRGDQPQHF. The CDR3, as DNA: TGTGCCAGCCAGGGCAGGGGGGATCAGCCCCAGCATTTT.

The J gene is TRBJ1-5, the V gene TRBV5-8; maybe TRBD1 (6 bases). There are 15 residues in the CDR3. Germline V gene lookup returns CDR1 SGHTS and CDR2 YDEGEE. The ends were cut back, 3 bases at V and 5 bases at J, with 15 bases in the middle. CDR3 amino acids: CASSSRGGGYQPQHF. CDR3 DNA: TGTGCCAGCAGCTCTCGAGGGGGGGGTTATCAGCCCCAGCATTTT.

This clone turned up a few times. This chain uses TRBV19 with TRBJ1-5; TRBD1 is a possible D gene (5 bases). The germline gives CDR1 LNHDA, CDR2 SQIVND (reference sequence). The germline V and J ends were trimmed by 4 bases and 7 bases, with 8 bases remaining between them. CDR3 length: 12 amino acids. This CDR3 reads CASSTGGQPQHF. The CDR3, as DNA: TGTGCCAGTAGTACCGGGGGGCAGCCCCAGCATTTT.

The chain carries TRBV30 and TRBJ1-3; tentative D call: TRBD1 (6 bases). Germline CDR1 is GTSNPN and CDR2 is SVGIG (reference sequence). This CDR3 is 15 amino acids long. Deletions cut 4 bases from V and 4 bases from J, with 17 bases between. The CDR3 region is CAWKVSGASGNTIYF. CDR3 DNA: TGTGCCTGGAAAGTATCAGGGGCTTCGGGAAACACCATATATTTT. Using reference TRBV30 and TRBJ1-3 for the parts outside the CDR3, the full variable domain is SQTIHQWPATLVQPVGSPLSLECTVEGTSNPNLYWYRQAAGRGLQLLFYSVGIGQISSEVPQNLSASRPQDRQFILSSKKLLLSDSGFYLCAWKVSGASGNTIYFGEGSWLTVV.

V and J are TRBV5-1 and TRBJ2-7; the D gene is possibly TRBD1 (5 bases). The CDR3 consists of 13 residues. Per germline, CDR1 SGHRS and CDR2 YFSETQ. V was clipped by 1 base and J by 5 bases, with 10 bases between them. The CDR3 DNA reads as TGCGCCAGCAGCTTGAGGATCAGGGACGAGCAGTACTTC. Translating gives CASSLRIRDEQYF.

The V and J genes are TRBV19 and TRBJ1-5, with 8 bases identical to TRBD1. The CDR3 has 15 amino acids. Germline CDR1 LNHDA, CDR2 SQIVND (reference sequence). Trimming at V came to 7 bases and at J to 3 bases, leaving 8 bases not matched to a gene. CDR3 loop: CASNPDRDDNQPQHF. As DNA, the CDR3 is TGTGCCAGTAACCCGGACAGGGACGACAATCAGCCCCAGCATTTT.

The chain uses TRBV30 and TRBJ2-7, with D hard to call. This CDR3 region has 13 residues. Germline lookup yields CDR1 GTSNPN and CDR2 SVGIG (reference sequence). V was pared by 3 bases and J by 7 bases, with 16 bases between. The CDR3 DNA sequence: TGTGCCTGGAGACCCCAACCTATTACGGAGCAGTACTTC. Translation: CAWRPQPITEQYF.

The rearrangement uses TRBV27 and TRBJ2-2; perhaps TRBD1 as D (6 bases). Trimming stripped 10 bases from V and 5 bases from J, with 20 bases between. Germline-derived CDR1 and CDR2 are MNHEY and SMNVEV (reference sequence). The length of the CDR3 is 15 residues. This chain's CDR3 is CATRVGAGKTGELFF. DNA of the CDR3: TGTGCCACCAGGGTGGGGGCAGGGAAAACCGGGGAGCTGTTTTTT.

V and J are TRBV10-3 and TRBJ1-1, with D unclear. Trimming pared 1 base from V and 4 bases from J, leaving 13 bases between. CDR3 length equals 15 residues. CDR1 and CDR2 from the germline V gene are ENHRY and SYGVKD. The CDR3: CAISELTDSSTEAFF. DNA of the CDR3: TGTGCCATCAGTGAGTTGACTGACTCGAGCACTGAAGCTTTCTTT.

The J gene is TRBJ2-3, the V gene TRBV5-6; 7 positions match TRBD2. CDR3 size: 15 residues. The V and J ends lost 4 bases and 3 bases, in that order; junction bases with no gene match: 8. Germline V gene lookup returns CDR1 SGHDT and CDR2 YYEEEE. The CDR3 loop is CASSRSLGGTDTQYF. The CDR3, as DNA: TGTGCCAGCAGCCGGTCCCTCGGGGGGACAGATACGCAGTATTTT.

The rearrangement joins TRBV27 to TRBJ1-1; D gene uncertain. Trimming pared 8 bases from V and 0 bases from J, leaving 13 bases between. Germline V gives CDR1 MNHEY, CDR2 SMNVEV (reference sequence). CDR3 length equals 14 residues. The CDR3 protein is CASGPGFMNTEAFF. The CDR3 DNA follows: TGTGCCAGCGGTCCGGGTTTCATGAACACTGAAGCTTTCTTT.

V usage is TRBV11-1 and J usage is TRBJ2-1; tentatively, D is TRBD1 (6 bases). Germline CDR1 reads SGHAT; CDR2 reads FQDESV (reference sequence). With 6 bases removed from V and 8 bases from J, the gap between germline ends came to 14 bases. This CDR3 spans 13 amino acids. The CDR3 region has the DNA TGTGCCAGCAGTCCCGACAGGCGCGATGAGCAGTTCTTC. Amino acid sequence: CASSPDRRDEQFF.

This sequence joins TRBV11-2 and TRBJ1-2, with D possibly matching TRBD1 (6 bases). Germline assignment: CDR1 SGHAT and CDR2 FQNNGV. CDR3 length: 13 amino acids. The germline V and J ends were trimmed by 5 bases and 3 bases, with 10 bases remaining between them. The CDR3: CASSAAGDYGYTF. The DNA of the CDR3 is TGTGCCAGCAGCGCCGCAGGGGACTATGGCTACACCTTC. The variable domain in full, with the rest retrieved from reference TRBV11-2 and TRBJ1-2, is EAGVAQSPRYKIIEKRQSVAFWCNPISGHATLYWYQQILGQGPKLLIQFQNNGVVDDSQLPKDRFSAERLKGVDSTLKIQPAKLEDSAVYLCASSAAGDYGYTFGSGTRLTVV.

This clone has only one observation. The V gene is TRBV12-3 or TRBV12-4, the J gene TRBJ1-1; D unresolved. V shed 10 bases and J shed 0 bases, with 12 bases lying between them. The CDR3 length is 13 residues. The CDR3 DNA is TGTGCCACCATGCGGGAGATGAACACTGAAGCTTTCTTT. Protein: CATMREMNTEAFF.

This chain joins TRBV10-3 and TRBJ2-2; TRBD2 aligns across 9 bases. Germline assignment: CDR1 ENHRY and CDR2 SYGVKD. V shed 2 bases and J 5 bases; nucleotides not matched to a gene: 6. CDR3 size: 16 residues. Here the CDR3 DNA reads TGTGCCATCAGTGAGAGTAGCGGGGGACATACCGGGGAGCTGTTTTTT. This codes for CAISESSGGHTGELFF.

In its sample, this clone was seen a few times. Written as DNA, the CDR3 is TGTGCCAGCAGGACCGCACTGGACAGAATTAATGAAAAACTGTTTTTT. Protein: CASRTALDRINEKLFF. The chain is built from TRBV28 and TRBJ1-4; a possible D gene is TRBD1 (6 bases). The V gene's germline CDR1 is MDHEN and CDR2 SYDVKM. The CDR3 has 16 amino acids. V was pared by 6 bases and J by 4 bases, with 18 bases between.

The J gene is TRBJ2-1, the V gene TRBV6-6; 7 bases map to TRBD1. Looked up from germline, CDR1 is MNHNY and CDR2 is SVGAGI (reference sequence). J gave up 10 bases and V 11 bases, and 5 bases lay outside the gene matches. The CDR3 is 10 amino acids. The CDR3 DNA reads TGTGCCGGGGGCAGGGGGGAGCAGTTCTTC. This codes for CAGGRGEQFF.

The chain is built from TRBV11-2 and TRBJ1-6; TRBD1 matches at 8 bases. V lost 8 bases and J lost 3; bases outside the gene matches: 0. CDR1 and CDR2 from the germline V gene are SGHAT and FQNNGV. This CDR3 comprises 13 residues. CDR3 amino acids: CASGQGYNSPLHF. The CDR3 nucleotides are TGTGCCAGCGGACAGGGCTATAATTCACCCCTCCACTTT. The variable domain in full, completed from reference TRBV11-2 and TRBJ1-6, reads EAGVAQSPRYKIIEKRQSVAFWCNPISGHATLYWYQQILGQGPKLLIQFQNNGVVDDSQLPKDRFSAERLKGVDSTLKIQPAKLEDSAVYLCASGQGYNSPLHFGNGTRLTVT.

The chain uses TRBV7-6 and TRBJ2-2; D remains ambiguous. The germline CDR1 and CDR2 sequences are SGHVS and FNYEAQ. V was shortened by 5 bases and J by 6 bases, with 19 bases between the two germline ends. The CDR3 consists of 16 residues. The CDR3 protein is CASSHLSYSGAGELFF. The DNA of the CDR3 is TGTGCCAGCAGCCATCTCAGTTATTCCGGAGCCGGGGAGCTGTTTTTT.

This clone occurred once. V and J are TRBV12-3 or TRBV12-4 and TRBJ2-7; D remains unclear. The CDR3 has 12 residues. V was cut by 5 bases and J by 0 bases, with 5 bases left in between. DNA of the CDR3: TGTGCCAGCAGTGGCAACTCCTACGAGCAGTACTTC. Translated: CASSGNSYEQYF.

The V call is TRBV9, the J call TRBJ2-4; 10 bases line up with TRBD1. CDR1 is SGDLS and CDR2 is YYNGEE in the germline V gene. The V segment lost 2 bases and the J segment 8 bases; nucleotides outside the gene matches: 7. The length of the CDR3 is 15 residues. CDR3 nucleotides: TGTGCCAGCAGCGTTTTTAGGGACAGGGGCGACATTCAGTACTTC. It codes for CASSVFRDRGDIQYF.

The genes are TRBV18 and TRBJ1-4; the match to TRBD1 covers 10 bases. The J segment lost 7 bases and the V segment lost 6 bases, leaving 5 bases of the junction unmatched. The CDR3 has 14 amino acids. Germline CDR1 is KGHSH and CDR2 is LQKENI. The CDR3 region is CASSRTGGFEKLFF. CDR3 DNA sequence: TGTGCCAGCTCCCGGACAGGGGGATTTGAAAAACTGTTTTTT.

The chain recombines TRBV6-6 with TRBJ1-1; tentatively, D is TRBD1 (5 bases). CDR3 length: 15 residues. Germline lookup yields CDR1 MNHNY and CDR2 SVGAGI (reference sequence). V shed 0 bases and J shed 1 base, with 9 bases lying between them. In nucleotides, the CDR3 is TGTGCCAGCAGTTACTCGACAGTCCAGAACACTGAAGCTTTCTTT. Translation gives CASSYSTVQNTEAFF.

A few counts support this clone. This sequence joins TRBV6-5 and TRBJ2-2; possibly TRBD1 for D (5 bases). The ends were cut back, 6 bases at V and 1 base at J, with 9 bases in the middle. CDR1 and CDR2 from the germline V gene are MNHEY and SVGAGI. The CDR3 is 14 amino acids. CDR3 residues: CASRNGQNTGELFF. DNA for the CDR3: TGTGCCAGCAGAAACGGACAGAACACCGGGGAGCTGTTTTTT.

The chain has TRBV9 and TRBJ1-1; 10 positions agree with TRBD1. Germline CDR1 SGDLS, CDR2 YYNGEE. There are 14 residues in the CDR3. The J segment lost 10 bases and the V segment lost 4 bases, leaving 10 bases of the junction unmatched. The CDR3 region is CASSPQPGQGIAFF. The CDR3 region has the DNA TGTGCCAGCAGCCCCCAACCGGGACAGGGGATAGCTTTCTTT.